This TCR beta chain was sequenced in a study of T cell changes during pregnancy in multiple sclerosis. Losses at the gene ends were 3 bases for V and 4 bases for J; bases not matched to a gene: 6. CDR1 and CDR2 (germline): SGHKS, YYEKEE (reference sequence). This CDR3 contains 15 residues. Produced via immunoSEQ multiplex PCR; TCRdb's table is partial and in-frame only. The data show 80,000 to 95,000 clones, 90% to 95% seen once. The V and J genes are TRBV5-5 and TRBJ1-1; 10 bases agree with TRBD1. This clonotype originated in a female donor with multiple sclerosis, enrolled in a pregnancy study. Sequencing was performed on peripheral blood, taken in the second trimester of pregnancy. CDR3 in amino acids: CASSWDRGKSTEAFF. CDR3 nucleotides: TGTGCCAGCAGCTGGGACAGGGGAAAAAGCACTGAAGCTTTCTTT.